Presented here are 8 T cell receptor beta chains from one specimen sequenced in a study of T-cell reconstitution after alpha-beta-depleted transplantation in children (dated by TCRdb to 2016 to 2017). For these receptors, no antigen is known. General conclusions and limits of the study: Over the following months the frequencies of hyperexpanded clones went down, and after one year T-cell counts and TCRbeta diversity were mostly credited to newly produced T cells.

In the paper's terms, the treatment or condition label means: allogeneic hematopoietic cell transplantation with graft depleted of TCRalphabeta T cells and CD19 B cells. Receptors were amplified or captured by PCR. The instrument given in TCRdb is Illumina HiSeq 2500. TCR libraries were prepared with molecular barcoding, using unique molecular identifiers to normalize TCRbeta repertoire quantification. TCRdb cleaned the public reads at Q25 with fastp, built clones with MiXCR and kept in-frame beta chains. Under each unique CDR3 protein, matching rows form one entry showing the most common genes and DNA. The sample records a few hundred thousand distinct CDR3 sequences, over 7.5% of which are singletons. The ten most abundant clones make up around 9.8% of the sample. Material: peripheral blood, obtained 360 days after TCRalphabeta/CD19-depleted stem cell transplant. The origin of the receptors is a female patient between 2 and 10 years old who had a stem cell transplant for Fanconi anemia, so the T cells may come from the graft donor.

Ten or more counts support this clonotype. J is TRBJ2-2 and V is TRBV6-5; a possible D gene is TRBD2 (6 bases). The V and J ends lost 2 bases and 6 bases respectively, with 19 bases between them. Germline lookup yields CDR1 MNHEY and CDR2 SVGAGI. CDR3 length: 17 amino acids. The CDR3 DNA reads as TGTGCCAGCAGTTACGAAGGAGGGGATACTGTGTCCGGGGAGCTGTTTTTT. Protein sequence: CASSYEGGDTVSGELFF.

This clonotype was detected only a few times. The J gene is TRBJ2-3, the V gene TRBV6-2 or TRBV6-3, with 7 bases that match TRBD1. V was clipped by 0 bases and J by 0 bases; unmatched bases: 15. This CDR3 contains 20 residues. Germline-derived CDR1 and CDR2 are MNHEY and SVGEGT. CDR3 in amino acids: CASSYSGRGNIFPSTDTQYF. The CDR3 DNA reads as TGTGCCAGCAGTTACTCAGGCAGGGGGAATATATTTCCTAGCACAGATACGCAGTATTTT.

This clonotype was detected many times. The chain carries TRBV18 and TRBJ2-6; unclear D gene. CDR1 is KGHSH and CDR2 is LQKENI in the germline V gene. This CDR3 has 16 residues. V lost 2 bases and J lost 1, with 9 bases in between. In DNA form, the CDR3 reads TGTGCCAGCTCACCAGTTGGTCGATCTGGGGCCAACGTCCTGACTTTC. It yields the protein CASSPVGRSGANVLTF.

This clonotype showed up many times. The chain's CDR3 is CASSLRTVDWVALHF. The CDR3 DNA follows: TGTGCCAGCAGTTTAAGAACAGTCGACTGGGTGGCCCTCCACTTT. The rearrangement joins TRBV12-3 or TRBV12-4 to TRBJ1-6, with D unclear. Trimming shortened V by 2 bases and J by 14 bases, and 19 bases separated the two germline ends. The CDR3 extends over 15 amino acids.

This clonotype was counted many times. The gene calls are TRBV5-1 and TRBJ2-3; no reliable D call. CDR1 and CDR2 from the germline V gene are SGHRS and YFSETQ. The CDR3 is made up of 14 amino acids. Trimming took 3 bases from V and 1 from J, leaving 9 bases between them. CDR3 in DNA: TGCGCCAGCAGCTACACTAAGGGCACAGATACGCAGTATTTT. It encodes CASSYTKGTDTQYF.

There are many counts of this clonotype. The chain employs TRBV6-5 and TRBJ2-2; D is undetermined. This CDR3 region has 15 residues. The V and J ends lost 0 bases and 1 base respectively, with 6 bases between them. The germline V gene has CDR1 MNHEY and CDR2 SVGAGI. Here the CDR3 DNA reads TGTGCCAGCAGTTACTCGAGACAGAACACCGGGGAGCTGTTTTTT. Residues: CASSYSRQNTGELFF.

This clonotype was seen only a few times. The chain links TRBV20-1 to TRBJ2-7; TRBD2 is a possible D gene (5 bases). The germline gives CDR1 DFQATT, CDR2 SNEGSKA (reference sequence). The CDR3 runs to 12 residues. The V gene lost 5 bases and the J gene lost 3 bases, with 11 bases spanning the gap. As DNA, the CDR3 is TGCAGTGCTGGCTACGAGGGCTACGAGCAGTACGTC. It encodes CSAGYEGYEQYV.

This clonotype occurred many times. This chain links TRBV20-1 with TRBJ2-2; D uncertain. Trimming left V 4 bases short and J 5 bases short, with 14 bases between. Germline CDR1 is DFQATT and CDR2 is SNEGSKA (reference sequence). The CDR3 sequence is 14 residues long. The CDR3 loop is CSAIRTGGTGELFF. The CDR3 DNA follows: TGCAGTGCTATCAGGACCGGTGGGACCGGGGAGCTGTTTTTT.